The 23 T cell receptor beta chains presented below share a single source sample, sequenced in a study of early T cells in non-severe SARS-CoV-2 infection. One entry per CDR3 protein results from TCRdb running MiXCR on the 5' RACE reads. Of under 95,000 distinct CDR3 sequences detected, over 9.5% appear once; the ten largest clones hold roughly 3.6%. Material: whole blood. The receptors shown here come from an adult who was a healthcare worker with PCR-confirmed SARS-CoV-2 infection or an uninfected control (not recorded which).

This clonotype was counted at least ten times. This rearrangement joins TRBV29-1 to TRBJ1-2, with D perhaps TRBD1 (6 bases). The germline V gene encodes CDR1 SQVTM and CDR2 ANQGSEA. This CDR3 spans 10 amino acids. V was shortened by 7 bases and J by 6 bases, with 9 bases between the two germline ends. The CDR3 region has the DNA TGCAGCGGCGGGGGCGATGGCTACACCTTC. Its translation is CSGGGDGYTF.

This CDR3 reads CASSPPNQRSSYNEQFF. For the CDR3, the DNA is TGTGCCAGCTCACCACCGAATCAACGGAGCTCCTACAATGAGCAGTTCTTC. The chain carries TRBV18 and TRBJ2-1; D is undetermined. V lost 0 bases to trimming and J lost 0 bases, with 12 bases between them. This CDR3 has 17 amino acids. Per the germline V gene, CDR1 is KGHSH and CDR2 is LQKENI.

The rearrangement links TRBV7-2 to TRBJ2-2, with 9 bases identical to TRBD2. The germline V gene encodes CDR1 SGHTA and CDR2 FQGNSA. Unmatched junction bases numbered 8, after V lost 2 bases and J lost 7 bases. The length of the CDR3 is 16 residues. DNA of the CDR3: TGTGCCAGCAGCTTAAGAGCGGGAGGAGGTATCGGGGAGCTGTTTTTT. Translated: CASSLRAGGGIGELFF.

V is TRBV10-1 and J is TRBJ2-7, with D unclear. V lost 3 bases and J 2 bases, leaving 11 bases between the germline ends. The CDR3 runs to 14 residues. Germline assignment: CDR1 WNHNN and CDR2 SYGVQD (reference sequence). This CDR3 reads CASSEGFGAYEQYF. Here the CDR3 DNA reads TGCGCCAGCAGTGAAGGGTTTGGGGCCTACGAGCAGTACTTC.

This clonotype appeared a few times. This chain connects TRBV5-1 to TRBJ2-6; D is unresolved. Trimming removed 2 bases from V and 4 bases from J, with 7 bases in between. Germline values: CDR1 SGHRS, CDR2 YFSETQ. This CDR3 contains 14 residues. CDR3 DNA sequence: TGCGCCAGCAGCTTCTTAAGCGGGGCCAACGTCCTGACTTTC. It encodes CASSFLSGANVLTF.

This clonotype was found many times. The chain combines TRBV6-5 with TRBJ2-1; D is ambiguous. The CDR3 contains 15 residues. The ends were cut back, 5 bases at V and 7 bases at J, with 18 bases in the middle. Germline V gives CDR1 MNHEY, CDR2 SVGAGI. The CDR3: CASSHPLGSTNEQFF. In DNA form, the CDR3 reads TGTGCCAGCAGTCATCCCCTCGGGTCCACAAATGAGCAGTTCTTC.

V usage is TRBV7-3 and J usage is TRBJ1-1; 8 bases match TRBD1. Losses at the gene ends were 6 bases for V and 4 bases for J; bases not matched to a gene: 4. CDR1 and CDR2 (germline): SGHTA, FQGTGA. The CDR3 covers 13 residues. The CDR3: CASSITGGTEAFF. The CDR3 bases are TGTGCCAGCAGTATTACAGGGGGCACTGAAGCTTTCTTT.

DNA of the CDR3: TGTGCCAGCAGCTTAGCTGGGGCGACCCAGTACTTC. It translates to CASSLAGATQYF. The chain joins TRBV7-6 to TRBJ2-5; D possibly corresponds to TRBD1 (5 bases). Trimming cost V 0 bases and J 7 bases, with 6 bases left between them. The CDR3 is 12 residues long. Looked up from germline, CDR1 is SGHVS and CDR2 is FNYEAQ.

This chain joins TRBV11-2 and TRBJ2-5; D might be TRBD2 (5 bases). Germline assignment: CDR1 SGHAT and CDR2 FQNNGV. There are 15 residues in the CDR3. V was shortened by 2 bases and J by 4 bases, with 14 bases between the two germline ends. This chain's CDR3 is CASSLTILARETQYF. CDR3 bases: TGTGCCAGCAGCTTAACGATCCTAGCTCGAGAGACCCAGTACTTC.

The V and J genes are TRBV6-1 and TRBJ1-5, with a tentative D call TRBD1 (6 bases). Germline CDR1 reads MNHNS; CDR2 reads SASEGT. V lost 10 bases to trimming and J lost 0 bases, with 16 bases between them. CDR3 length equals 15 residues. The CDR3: CANRSQGNSNQPQHF. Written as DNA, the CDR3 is TGTGCCAACAGATCCCAGGGGAATAGCAATCAGCCCCAGCATTTT.

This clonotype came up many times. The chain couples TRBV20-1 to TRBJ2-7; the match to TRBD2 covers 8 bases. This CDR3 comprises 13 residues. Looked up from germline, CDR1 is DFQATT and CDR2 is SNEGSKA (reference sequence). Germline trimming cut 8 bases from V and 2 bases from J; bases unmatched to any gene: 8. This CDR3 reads CSSPGLGTYEQYF. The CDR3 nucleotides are TGCAGTTCACCGGGACTAGGTACCTACGAGCAGTACTTC.

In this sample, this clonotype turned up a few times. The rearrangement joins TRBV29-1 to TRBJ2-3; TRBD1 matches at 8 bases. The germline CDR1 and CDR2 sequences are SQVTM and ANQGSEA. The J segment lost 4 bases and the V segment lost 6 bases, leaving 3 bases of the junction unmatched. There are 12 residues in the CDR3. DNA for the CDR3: TGCAGCGTCACAGGGGGATCAGATACGCAGTATTTT. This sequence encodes CSVTGGSDTQYF.

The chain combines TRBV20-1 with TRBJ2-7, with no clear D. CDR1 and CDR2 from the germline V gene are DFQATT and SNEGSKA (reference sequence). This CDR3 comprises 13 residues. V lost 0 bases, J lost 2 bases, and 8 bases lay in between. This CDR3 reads CSARDRRTYEQYF. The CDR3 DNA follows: TGCAGTGCTAGAGATCGCAGGACCTACGAGCAGTACTTC.

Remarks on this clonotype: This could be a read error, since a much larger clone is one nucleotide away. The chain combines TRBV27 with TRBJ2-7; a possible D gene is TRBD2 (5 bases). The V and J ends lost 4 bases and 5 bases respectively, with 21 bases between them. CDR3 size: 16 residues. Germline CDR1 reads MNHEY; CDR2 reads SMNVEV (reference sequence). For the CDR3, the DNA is TGTGCCAGCAGTTCACCCACCTTCGGCGGGCCCAACGAGCAGTACTTC. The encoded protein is CASSSPTFGGPNEQYF.

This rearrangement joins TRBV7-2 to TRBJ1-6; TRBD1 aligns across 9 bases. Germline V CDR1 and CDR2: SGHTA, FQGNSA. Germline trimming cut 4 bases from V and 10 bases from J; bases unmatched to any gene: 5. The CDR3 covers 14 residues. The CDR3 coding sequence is TGTGCCAGCAGCTCGACAGGGGGTAGATCACCCCTCCACTTT. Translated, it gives CASSSTGGRSPLHF. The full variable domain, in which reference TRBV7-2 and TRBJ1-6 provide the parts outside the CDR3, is GAGVSQSPSNKVTEKGKDVELRCDPISGHTALYWYRQSLGQGLEFLIYFQGNSAPDKSGLPSDRFSAERTGGSVSTLTIQRTQQEDSAVYLCASSSTGGRSPLHFGNGTRLTVT.

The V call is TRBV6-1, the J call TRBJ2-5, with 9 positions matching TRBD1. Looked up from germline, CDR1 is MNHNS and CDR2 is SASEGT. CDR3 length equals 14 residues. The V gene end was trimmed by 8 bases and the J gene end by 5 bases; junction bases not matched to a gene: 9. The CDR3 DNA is TGTGCCAGCGGGAAGGACAGGGGTGGTGAGACCCAGTACTTC. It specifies CASGKDRGGETQYF.

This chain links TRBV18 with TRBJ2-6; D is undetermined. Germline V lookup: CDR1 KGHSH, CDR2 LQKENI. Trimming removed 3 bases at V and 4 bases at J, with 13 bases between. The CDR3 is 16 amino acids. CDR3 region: CASSPFDTFGANVLTF. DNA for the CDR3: TGTGCCAGCTCACCGTTTGACACCTTCGGGGCCAACGTCCTGACTTTC.

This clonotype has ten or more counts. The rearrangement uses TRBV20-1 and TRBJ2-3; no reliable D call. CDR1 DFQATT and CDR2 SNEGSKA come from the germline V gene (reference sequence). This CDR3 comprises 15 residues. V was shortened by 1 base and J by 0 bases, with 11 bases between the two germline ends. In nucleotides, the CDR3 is TGCAGTGCTAGAGGCGGAACCGTAAGCACAGATACGCAGTATTTT. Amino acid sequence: CSARGGTVSTDTQYF.

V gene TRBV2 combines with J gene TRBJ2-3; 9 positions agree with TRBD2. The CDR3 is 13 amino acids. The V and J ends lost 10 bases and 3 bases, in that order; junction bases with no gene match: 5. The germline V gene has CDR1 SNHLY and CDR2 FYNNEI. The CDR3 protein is CATQTSGTDTQYF. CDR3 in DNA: TGTGCCACCCAGACTAGCGGAACAGATACGCAGTATTTT.

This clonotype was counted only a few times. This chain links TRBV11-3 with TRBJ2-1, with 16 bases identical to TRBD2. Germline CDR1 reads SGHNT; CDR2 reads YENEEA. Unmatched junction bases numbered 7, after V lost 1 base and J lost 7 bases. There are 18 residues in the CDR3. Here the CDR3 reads CASSLGGTSGRARNEQFF. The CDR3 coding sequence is TGTGCCAGCAGCTTAGGTGGGACTAGCGGGAGGGCTCGAAATGAGCAGTTCTTC.

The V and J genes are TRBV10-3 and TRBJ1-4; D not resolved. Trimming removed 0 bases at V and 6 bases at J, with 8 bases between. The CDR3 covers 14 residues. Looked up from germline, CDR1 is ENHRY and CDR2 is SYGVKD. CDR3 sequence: CAISESEGDEKLFF. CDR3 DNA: TGTGCCATCAGTGAGTCGGAAGGAGATGAAAAACTGTTTTTT.

The chain's CDR3 is CAISESKGLAENIQYF. DNA for the CDR3: TGTGCCATCAGTGAGAGTAAGGGACTAGCGGAAAACATTCAGTACTTC. The rearrangement joins TRBV10-3 to TRBJ2-4, with 11 bases that match TRBD2. Germline CDR1 reads ENHRY; CDR2 reads SYGVKD. Trimming cost V 2 bases and J 5 bases; bases outside gene matches: 5. The CDR3 covers 16 residues.

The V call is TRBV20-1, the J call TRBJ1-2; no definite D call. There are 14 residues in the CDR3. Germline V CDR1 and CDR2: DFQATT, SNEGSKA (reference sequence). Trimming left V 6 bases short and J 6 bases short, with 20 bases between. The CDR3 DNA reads TGCAGTGCCGGAATTGGGCAGTCGGGCGATGGCTACACCTTC. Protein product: CSAGIGQSGDGYTF.